This T cell receptor beta chain comes out of a study of CD4 and CD8 cells across lung adenocarcinoma regions. Samples came from patients with localized non-small cell lung adenocarcinoma. CDR1 is MNHEY, CDR2 SVGAGI, per germline. CDR3 size: 14 residues. TCRdb passed the PCR reads through MiXCR, listing each CDR3 protein once. The sample lists roughly 6,500 distinct CDR3 sequences, 40% to 60% occurring once. The specimen was CD4+ T cells from the center of a lung tumor. The TCR comes from a female donor with lung adenocarcinoma. The CD4 and CD8 labels of this study may be unreliable. This chain connects TRBV6-5 to TRBJ2-5; either TRBD1 or TRBD2 may supply D (5 bases each). TRBJ2-7 explains the end of the DNA better; the J call may be wrong. CDR3 DNA: TGTGCCAGCAGTTACCGGGGACCCCTTGGCGAGCAGTACTTC. Protein sequence: CASSYRGPLGEQYF.